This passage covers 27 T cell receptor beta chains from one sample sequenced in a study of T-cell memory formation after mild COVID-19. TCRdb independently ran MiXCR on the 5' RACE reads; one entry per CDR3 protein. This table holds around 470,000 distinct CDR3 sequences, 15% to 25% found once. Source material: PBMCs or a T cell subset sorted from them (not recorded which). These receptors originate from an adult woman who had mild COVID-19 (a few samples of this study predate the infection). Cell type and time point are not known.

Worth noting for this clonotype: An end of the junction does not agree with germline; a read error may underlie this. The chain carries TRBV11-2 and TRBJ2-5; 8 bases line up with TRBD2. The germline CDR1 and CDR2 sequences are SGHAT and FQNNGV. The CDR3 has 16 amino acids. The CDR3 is CASSLDRGGPQEPQYF. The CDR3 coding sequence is TGTGCCAGCAGCTTAGATCGGGGGGGACCCCAAGAGCCCCAGTACTTC.

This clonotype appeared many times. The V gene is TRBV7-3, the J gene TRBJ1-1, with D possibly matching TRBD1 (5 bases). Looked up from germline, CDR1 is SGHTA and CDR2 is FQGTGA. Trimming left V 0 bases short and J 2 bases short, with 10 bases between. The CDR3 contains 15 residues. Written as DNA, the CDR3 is TGTGCCAGCAGCTTAACTTGGGGGTCTAACACTGAAGCTTTCTTT. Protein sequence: CASSLTWGSNTEAFF.

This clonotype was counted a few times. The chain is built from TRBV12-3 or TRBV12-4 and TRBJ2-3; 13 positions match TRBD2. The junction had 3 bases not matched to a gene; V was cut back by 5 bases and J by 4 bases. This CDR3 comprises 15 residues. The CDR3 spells CASSPTSGRADTQYF. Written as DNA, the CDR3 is TGTGCCAGCAGTCCTACTAGCGGGAGGGCAGATACGCAGTATTTT.

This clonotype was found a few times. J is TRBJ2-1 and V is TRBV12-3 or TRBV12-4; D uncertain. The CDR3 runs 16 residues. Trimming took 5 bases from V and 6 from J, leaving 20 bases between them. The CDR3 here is CASSPPSRVGRNEQFF. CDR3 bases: TGTGCCAGCAGTCCGCCCTCTCGGGTAGGTCGCAATGAGCAGTTCTTC.

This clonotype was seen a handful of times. In DNA form, the CDR3 reads TGTGCCATCAGTGAGTCGGACAGGGAGTTGGGCGGGCAGCCCCAGCATTTT. It encodes CAISESDRELGGQPQHF. This chain links TRBV10-3 with TRBJ1-5; 8 bases agree with TRBD1. The germline V gene encodes CDR1 ENHRY and CDR2 SYGVKD. J lost 7 bases, V lost 0 bases, and 11 bases had no gene match. The CDR3 contains 17 residues.

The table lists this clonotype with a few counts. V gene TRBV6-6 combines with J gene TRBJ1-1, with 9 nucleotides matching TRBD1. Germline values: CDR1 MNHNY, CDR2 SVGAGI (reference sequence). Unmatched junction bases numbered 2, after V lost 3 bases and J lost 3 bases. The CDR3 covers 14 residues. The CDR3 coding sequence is TGTGCCAGCAGTTATAGGGACAGGGACACTGAAGCTTTCTTT. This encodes CASSYRDRDTEAFF.

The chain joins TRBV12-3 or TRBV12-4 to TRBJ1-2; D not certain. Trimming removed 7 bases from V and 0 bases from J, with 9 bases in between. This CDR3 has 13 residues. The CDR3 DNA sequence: TGTGCCAGCACCTCGCGATCTAACTATGGCTACACCTTC. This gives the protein CASTSRSNYGYTF.

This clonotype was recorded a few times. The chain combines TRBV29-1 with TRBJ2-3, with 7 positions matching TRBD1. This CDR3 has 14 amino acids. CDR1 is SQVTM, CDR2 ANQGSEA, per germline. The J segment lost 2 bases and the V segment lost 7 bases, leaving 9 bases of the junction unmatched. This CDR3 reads CSARIGTATDTQYF. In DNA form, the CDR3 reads TGCAGCGCTCGGATCGGGACAGCCACAGATACGCAGTATTTT.

Here the CDR3 DNA reads TGCAGCGTTGAAGATGAGGTTGCAGGGCTGGGCGGTGAGCAGTTCTTC. Translated, it gives CSVEDEVAGLGGEQFF. The chain combines TRBV29-1 with TRBJ2-1; D is possibly TRBD1 (5 bases). Deletions cut 0 bases from V and 9 bases from J, with 21 bases between. Germline loops: CDR1 SQVTM, CDR2 ANQGSEA. The CDR3 covers 16 residues.

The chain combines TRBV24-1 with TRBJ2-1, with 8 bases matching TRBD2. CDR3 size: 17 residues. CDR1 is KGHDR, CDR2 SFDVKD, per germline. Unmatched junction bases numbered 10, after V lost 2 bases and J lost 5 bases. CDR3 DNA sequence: TGTGCCACCAGTGATTCCGGAGCTGGACTAGCCAACAATGAGCAGTTCTTC. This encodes CATSDSGAGLANNEQFF.

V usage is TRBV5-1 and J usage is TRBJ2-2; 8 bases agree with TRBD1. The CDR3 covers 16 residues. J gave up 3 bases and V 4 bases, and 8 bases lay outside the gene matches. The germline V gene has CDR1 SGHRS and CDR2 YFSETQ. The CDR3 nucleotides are TGCGCCAGCAGCACAGCGACAGGGGTAGACACCGGGGAGCTGTTTTTT. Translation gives CASSTATGVDTGELFF.

CDR3 amino acids: CASSSGVQGGTEAFF. In DNA form, the CDR3 reads TGCGCCAGCAGCTCGGGGGTCCAGGGGGGCACTGAAGCTTTCTTT. The J gene is TRBJ1-1, the V gene TRBV5-1; 7 positions agree with TRBD1. Unmatched junction bases numbered 9, after V lost 3 bases and J lost 4 bases. CDR1 and CDR2 (germline): SGHRS, YFSETQ. The CDR3 consists of 15 residues.

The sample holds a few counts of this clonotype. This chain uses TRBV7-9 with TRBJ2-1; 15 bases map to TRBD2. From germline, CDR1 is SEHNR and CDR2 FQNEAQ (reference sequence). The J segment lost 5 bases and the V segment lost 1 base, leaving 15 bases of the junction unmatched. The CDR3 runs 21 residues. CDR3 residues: CASSLGGYRGTSGRPDNEQFF. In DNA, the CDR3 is TGTGCCAGCAGCTTAGGAGGATACAGGGGGACTAGCGGGAGGCCGGACAATGAGCAGTTCTTC. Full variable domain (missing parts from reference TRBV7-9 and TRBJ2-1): DTGVSQNPRHKITKRGQNVTFRCDPISEHNRLYWYRQTLGQGPEFLTYFQNEAQLEKSRLLSDRFSAERPKGSFSTLEIQRTEQGDSAMYLCASSLGGYRGTSGRPDNEQFFGPGTRLTVL.

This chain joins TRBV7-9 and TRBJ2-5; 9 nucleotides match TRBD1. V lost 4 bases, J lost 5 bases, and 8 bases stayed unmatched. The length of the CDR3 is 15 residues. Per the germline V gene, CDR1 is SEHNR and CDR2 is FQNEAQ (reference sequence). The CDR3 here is CASSYRQGVWETQYF. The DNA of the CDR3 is TGTGCCAGCAGCTACCGACAGGGGGTGTGGGAGACCCAGTACTTC.

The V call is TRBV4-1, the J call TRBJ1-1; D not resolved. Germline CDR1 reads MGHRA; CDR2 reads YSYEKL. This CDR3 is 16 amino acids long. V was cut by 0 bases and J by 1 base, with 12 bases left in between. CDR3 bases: TGCGCCAGCAGCCAAGATCACTGGCCAAGGAACACTGAAGCTTTCTTT. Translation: CASSQDHWPRNTEAFF.

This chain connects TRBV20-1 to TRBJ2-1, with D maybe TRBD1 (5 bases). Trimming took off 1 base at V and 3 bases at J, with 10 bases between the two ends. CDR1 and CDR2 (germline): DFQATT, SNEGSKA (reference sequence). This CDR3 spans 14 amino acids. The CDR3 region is CSARGDSFYNEQFF. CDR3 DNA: TGCAGTGCTAGAGGTGACAGTTTCTACAATGAGCAGTTCTTC.

The CDR3 coding sequence is TGCAGTGCCAGGCCTCCAGCCTCCTACGAGCAGTACTTC. Encoded protein: CSARPPASYEQYF. V is TRBV20-1 and J is TRBJ2-7; D uncertain. Germline CDR1 reads DFQATT; CDR2 reads SNEGSKA (reference sequence). The CDR3 is 13 residues long. The V gene lost 6 bases and the J gene lost 0 bases, with 12 bases spanning the gap.

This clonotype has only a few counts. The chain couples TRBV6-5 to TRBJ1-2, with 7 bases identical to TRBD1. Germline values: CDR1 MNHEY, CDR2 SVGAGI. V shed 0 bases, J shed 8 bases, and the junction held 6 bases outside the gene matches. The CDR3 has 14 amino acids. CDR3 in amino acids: CASSYSTGYEGYTF. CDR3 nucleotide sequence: TGTGCCAGCAGTTACTCGACAGGGTACGAAGGCTACACCTTC.

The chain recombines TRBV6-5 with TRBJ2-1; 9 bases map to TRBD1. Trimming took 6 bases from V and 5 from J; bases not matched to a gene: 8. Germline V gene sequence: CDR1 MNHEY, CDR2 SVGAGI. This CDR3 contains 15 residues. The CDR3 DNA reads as TGTGCCAGCAGGCATGACAGGGGGAGAAACAATGAGCAGTTCTTC. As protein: CASRHDRGRNNEQFF.

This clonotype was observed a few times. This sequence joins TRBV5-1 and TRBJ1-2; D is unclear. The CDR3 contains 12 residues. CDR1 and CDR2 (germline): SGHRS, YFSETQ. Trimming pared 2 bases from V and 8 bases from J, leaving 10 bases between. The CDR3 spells CASSFGDGGYTF. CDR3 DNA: TGCGCCAGCAGCTTTGGAGACGGCGGCTACACCTTC. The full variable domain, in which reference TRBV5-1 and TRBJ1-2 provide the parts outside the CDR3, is KAGVTQTPRYLIKTRGQQVTLSCSPISGHRSVSWYQQTPGQGLQFLFEYFSETQRNKGNFPGRFSGRQFSNSRSEMNVSTLELGDSALYLCASSFGDGGYTFGSGTRLTVV.

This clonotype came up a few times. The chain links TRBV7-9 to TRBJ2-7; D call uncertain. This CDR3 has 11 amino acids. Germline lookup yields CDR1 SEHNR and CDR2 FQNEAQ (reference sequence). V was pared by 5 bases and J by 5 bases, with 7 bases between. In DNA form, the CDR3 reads TGTGCCAGCAGCCTGCCCAACGAGCAGTACTTC. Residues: CASSLPNEQYF.

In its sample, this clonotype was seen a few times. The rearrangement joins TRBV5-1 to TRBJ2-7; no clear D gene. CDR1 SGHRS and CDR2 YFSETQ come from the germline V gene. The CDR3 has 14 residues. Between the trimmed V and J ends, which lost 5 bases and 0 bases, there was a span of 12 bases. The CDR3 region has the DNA TGCGCCAGCAGAATGATCCTGAGCTCCTACGAGCAGTACTTC. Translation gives CASRMILSSYEQYF.

This CDR3 is CASSYSGAGTRNQPQHF. CDR3 nucleotide sequence: TGTGCCAGCAGTTACTCGGGGGCGGGGACCAGGAATCAGCCCCAGCATTTT. This rearrangement joins TRBV6-2 or TRBV6-3 to TRBJ1-5, with a tentative D call TRBD1 (6 bases). Germline values: CDR1 MNHEY, CDR2 SVGEGT. The V end was cut by 0 bases, the J end by 4 bases, with 16 bases between. The CDR3 totals 17 residues.

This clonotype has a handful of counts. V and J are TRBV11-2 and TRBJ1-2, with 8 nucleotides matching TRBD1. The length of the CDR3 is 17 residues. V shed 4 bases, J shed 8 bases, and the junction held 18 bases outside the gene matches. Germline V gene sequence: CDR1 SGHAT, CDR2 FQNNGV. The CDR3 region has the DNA TGTGCCAGCAGCTCCAAGACAGGGGCATTTCTCCGAGGGGGCTACACCTTC. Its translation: CASSSKTGAFLRGGYTF.

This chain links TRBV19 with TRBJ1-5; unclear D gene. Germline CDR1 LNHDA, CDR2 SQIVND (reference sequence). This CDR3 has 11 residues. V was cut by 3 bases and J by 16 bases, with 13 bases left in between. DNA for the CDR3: TGTGCCAGTAGTATGGCGGACCCCGGACATTTT. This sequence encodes CASSMADPGHF.

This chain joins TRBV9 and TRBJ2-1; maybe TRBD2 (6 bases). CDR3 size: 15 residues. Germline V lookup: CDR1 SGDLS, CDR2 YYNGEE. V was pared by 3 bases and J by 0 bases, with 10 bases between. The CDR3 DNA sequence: TGTGCCAGCAGCGCGGACTACCCCTCCTACAATGAGCAGTTCTTC. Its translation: CASSADYPSYNEQFF. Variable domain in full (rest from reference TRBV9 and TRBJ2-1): DSGVTQTPKHLITATGQRVTLRCSPRSGDLSVYWYQQSLDQGLQFLIQYYNGEERAKGNILERFSAQQFPDLHSELNLSSLELGDSALYFCASSADYPSYNEQFFGPGTRLTVL.

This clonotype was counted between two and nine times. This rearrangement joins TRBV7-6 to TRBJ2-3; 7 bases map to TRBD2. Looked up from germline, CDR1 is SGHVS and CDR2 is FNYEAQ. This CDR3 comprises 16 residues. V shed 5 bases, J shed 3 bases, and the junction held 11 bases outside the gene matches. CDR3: CASSPRGGGRTDTQYF. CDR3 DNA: TGTGCCAGCAGCCCCCGTGGGGGGGGTCGGACAGATACGCAGTATTTT.